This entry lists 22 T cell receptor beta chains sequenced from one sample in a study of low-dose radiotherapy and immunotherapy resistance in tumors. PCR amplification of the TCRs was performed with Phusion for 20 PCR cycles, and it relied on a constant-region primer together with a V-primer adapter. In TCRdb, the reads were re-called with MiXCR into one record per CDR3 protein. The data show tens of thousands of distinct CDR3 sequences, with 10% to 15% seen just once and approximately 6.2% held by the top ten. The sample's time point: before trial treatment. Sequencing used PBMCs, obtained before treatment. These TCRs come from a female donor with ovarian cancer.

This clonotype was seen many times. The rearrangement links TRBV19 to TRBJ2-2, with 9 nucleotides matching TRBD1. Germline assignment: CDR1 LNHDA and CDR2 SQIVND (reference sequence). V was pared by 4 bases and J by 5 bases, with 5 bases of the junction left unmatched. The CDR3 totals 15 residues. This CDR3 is CASSTQGAVTGELFF. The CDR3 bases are TGTGCCAGTAGTACACAGGGGGCCGTTACCGGGGAGCTGTTTTTT. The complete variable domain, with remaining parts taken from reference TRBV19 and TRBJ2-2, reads DGGITQSPKYLFRKEGQNVTLSCEQNLNHDAMYWYRQDPGQGLRLIYYSQIVNDFQKGDIAEGYSVSREKKESFPLTVTSAQKNPTAFYLCASSTQGAVTGELFFGEGSRLTVL.

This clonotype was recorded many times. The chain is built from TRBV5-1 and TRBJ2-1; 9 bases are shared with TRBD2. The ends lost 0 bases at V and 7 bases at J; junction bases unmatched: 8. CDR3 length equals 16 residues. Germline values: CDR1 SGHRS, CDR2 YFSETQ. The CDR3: CASSLAGTSRGNEQFF. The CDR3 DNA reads TGCGCCAGCAGCTTGGCCGGGACTAGCAGGGGAAATGAGCAGTTCTTC.

The CDR3 DNA is TGCAGCGTTGAGGGGGAGTGGGGATATGGCTACACCTTC. It codes for CSVEGEWGYGYTF. The genes are TRBV29-1 and TRBJ1-2, with D perhaps matching TRBD1 (5 bases). The germline CDR1 and CDR2 sequences are SQVTM and ANQGSEA. The CDR3 length is 13 residues. V was trimmed by 3 bases and J by 5 bases, leaving 13 bases between them.

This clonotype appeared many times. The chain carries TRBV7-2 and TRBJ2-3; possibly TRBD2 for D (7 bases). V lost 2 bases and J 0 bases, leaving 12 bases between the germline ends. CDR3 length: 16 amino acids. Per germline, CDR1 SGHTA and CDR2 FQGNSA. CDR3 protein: CASSLSRGASTDTQYF. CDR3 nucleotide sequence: TGTGCCAGCAGCTTAAGCCGGGGGGCTAGCACAGATACGCAGTATTTT.

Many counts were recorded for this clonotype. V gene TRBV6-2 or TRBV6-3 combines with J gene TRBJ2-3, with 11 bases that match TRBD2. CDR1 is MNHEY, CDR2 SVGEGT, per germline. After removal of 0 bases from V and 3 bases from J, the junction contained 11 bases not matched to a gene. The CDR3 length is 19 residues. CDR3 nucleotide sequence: TGTGCCAGCAGTTACTCGAGTGGGACTAGCGGAGGCGGGACAGATACGCAGTATTTT. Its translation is CASSYSSGTSGGGTDTQYF.

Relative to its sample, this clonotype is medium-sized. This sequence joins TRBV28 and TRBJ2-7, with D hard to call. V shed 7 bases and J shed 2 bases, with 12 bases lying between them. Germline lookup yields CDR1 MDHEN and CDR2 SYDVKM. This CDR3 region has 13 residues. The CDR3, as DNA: TGTGCCAGCACCGACGACACTACCTACGAGCAGTACTTC. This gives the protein CASTDDTTYEQYF. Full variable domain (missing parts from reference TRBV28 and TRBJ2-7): DVKVTQSSRYLVKRTGEKVFLECVQDMDHENMFWYRQDPGLGLRLIYFSYDVKMKEKGDIPEGYSVSREKKERFSLILESASTNQTSMYLCASTDDTTYEQYFGPGTRLTVT.

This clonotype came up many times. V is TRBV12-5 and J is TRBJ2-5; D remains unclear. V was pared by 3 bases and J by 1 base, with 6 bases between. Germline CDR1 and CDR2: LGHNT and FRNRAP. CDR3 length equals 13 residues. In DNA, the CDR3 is TGTGCTAGTGGTTTTGGTCCCCAAGAGACCCAGTACTTC. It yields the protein CASGFGPQETQYF.

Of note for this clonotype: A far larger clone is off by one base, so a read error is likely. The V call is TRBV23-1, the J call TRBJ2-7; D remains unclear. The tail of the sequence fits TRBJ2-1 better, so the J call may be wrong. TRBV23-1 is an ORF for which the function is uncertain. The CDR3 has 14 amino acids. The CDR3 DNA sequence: TGCGCCAGCAGTCCCGCCTCGGAGTACAATGAGCAGTTCTTC. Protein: CASSPASEYNEQFF.

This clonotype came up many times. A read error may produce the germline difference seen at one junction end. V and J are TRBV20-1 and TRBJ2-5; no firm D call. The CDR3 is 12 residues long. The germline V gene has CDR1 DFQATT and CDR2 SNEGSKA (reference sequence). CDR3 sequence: CSARDSTAAQDF. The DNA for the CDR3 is TGCAGTGCTAGAGATTCCACCGCAGCTCAGGACTTC.

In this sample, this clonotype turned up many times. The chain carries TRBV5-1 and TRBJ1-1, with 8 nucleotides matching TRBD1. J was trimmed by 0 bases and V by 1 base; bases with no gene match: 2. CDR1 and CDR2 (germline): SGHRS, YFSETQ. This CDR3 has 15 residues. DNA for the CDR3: TGCGCCAGCAGCTTGACAGGGGGAGTGAACACTGAAGCTTTCTTT. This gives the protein CASSLTGGVNTEAFF.

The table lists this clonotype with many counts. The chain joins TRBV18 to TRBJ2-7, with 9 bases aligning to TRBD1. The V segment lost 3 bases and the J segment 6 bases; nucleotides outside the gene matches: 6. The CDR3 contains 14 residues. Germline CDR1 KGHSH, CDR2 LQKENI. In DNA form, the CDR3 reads TGTGCCAGCTCACCGGACAGGGGTGTCGTCGAGCAGTACTTC. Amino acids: CASSPDRGVVEQYF.

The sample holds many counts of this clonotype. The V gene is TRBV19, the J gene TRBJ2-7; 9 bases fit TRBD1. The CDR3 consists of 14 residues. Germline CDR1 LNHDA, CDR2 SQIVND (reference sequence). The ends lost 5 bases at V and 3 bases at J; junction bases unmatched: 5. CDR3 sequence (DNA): TGTGCCAGTAGTGCCGGACAGGGGATCTACGAGCAGTACTTC. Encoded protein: CASSAGQGIYEQYF.

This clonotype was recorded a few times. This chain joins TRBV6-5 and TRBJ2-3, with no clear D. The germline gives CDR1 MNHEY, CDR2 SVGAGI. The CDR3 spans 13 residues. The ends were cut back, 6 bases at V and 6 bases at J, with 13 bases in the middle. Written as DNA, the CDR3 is TGTGCCAGCAGGCCACAGATCGGCGATACGCAGTATTTT. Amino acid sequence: CASRPQIGDTQYF.

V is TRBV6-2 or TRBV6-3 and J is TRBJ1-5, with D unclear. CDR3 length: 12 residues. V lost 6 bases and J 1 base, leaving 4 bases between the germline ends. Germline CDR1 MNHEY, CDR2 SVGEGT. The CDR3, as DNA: TGTGCCAGCAGCAAGAGCAATCAGCCCCAGCATTTT. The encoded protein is CASSKSNQPQHF.

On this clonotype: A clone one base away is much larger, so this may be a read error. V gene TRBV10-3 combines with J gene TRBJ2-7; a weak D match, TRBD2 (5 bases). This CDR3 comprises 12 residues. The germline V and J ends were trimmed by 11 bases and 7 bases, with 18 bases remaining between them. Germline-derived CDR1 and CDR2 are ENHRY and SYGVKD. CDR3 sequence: CAAGLSADEQYF. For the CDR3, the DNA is TGTGCCGCCGGACTTAGCGCAGATGAGCAGTACTTC.

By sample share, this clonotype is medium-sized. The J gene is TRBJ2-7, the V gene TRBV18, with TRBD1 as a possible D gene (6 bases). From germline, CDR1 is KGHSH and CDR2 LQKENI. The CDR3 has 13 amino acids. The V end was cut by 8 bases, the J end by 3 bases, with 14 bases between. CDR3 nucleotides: TGTGCCAGCAGTCCCGGGACAAGCTACGAGCAGTACTTC. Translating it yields CASSPGTSYEQYF.

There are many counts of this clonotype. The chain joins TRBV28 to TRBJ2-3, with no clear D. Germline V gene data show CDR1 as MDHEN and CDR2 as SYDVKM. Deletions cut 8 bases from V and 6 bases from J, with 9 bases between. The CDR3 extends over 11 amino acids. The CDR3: CASGSGDTQYF. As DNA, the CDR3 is TGTGCCAGCGGCTCTGGGGATACGCAGTATTTT. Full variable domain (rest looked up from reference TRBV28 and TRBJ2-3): DVKVTQSSRYLVKRTGEKVFLECVQDMDHENMFWYRQDPGLGLRLIYFSYDVKMKEKGDIPEGYSVSREKKERFSLILESASTNQTSMYLCASGSGDTQYFGPGTRLTVL.

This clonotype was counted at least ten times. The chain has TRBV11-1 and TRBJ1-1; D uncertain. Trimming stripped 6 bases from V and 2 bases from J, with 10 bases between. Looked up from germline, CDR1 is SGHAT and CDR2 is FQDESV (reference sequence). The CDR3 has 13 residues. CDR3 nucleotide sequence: TGTGCCAGCAGAATAGGCGGAAACACTGAAGCTTTCTTT. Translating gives CASRIGGNTEAFF.

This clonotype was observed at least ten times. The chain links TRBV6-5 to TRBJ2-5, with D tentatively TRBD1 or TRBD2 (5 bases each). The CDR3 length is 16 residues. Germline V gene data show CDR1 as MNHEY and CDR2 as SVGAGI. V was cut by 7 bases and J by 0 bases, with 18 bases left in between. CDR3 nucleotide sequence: TGTGCCAGCACCGAGACGGGGCGAGGCCACCAAGAGACCCAGTACTTC. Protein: CASTETGRGHQETQYF.

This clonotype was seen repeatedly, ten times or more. CDR3 sequence: CASSVDGPEQFF. The CDR3 DNA reads as TGTGCCAGCAGCGTAGACGGGCCTGAGCAGTTCTTC. The chain uses TRBV9 and TRBJ2-1; D gene ambiguous. V shed 0 bases and J shed 9 bases, with 7 bases lying between them. Germline CDR1 reads SGDLS; CDR2 reads YYNGEE. The CDR3 extends over 12 amino acids.

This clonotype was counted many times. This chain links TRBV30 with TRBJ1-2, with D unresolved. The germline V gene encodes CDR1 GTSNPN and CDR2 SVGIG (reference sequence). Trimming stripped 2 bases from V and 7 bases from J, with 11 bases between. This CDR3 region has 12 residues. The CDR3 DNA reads TGTGCCTGGAGTTCGTCGGGCCCTGGCTACACCTTC. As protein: CAWSSSGPGYTF.

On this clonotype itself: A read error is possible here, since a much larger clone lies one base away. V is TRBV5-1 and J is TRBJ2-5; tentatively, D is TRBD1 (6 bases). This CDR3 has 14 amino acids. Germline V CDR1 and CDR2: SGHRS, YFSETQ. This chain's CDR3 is CVSSKRQVQETQYF. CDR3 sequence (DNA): TGCGTCAGCAGCAAAAGACAGGTCCAAGAGACCCAGTACTTC.